This TCR beta chain was retrieved from a study of T cell repertoires in cytomegalovirus infection. Via MiXCR, TCRdb re-called the reads, giving one row per CDR3 protein. The sample carries hundreds of thousands of distinct CDR3 sequences, approximately 10% recorded once. This clonotype was counted a few times. Trimming cost V 3 bases and J 4 bases, with 13 bases left between them. Germline V gives CDR1 LNHDA, CDR2 SQIVND (reference sequence). The CDR3 totals 16 residues. The TCR sequence derives from a human donor in good health (CMV status not recorded). Some clones in this sample may be carry-over from other donors' samples. Sequences were obtained from PBMCs. The chain employs TRBV19 and TRBJ2-6, with D uncertain. The CDR3 region has the DNA TGTGCCAGTAGTATCCAGGCGGCATCCGGGGCCAACGTCCTGACTTTC. Protein: CASSIQAASGANVLTF.